The 5 T cell receptor beta chains below all came from one sample that was sequenced in a study of CD8+CD57+ T cells in acquired aplastic anemia. The template for TCR beta VDJ and CDR3 sequence profiling was genomic DNA. TCRdb reprocessed the reads via MiXCR and lists one record per CDR3 protein. The table records approximately 150,000 distinct CDR3 sequences, 65% to 75% of them present only once. CD8+CD57+ cell expansion, shown by flow cytometry, had occurred in the patients selected for sequencing. Sample: sorted CD4+, CD8+, or CD8+CD57+ T cells (not recorded which) from PBMCs. The receptors come from a human donor with aplastic anemia.

The V and J genes are TRBV18 and TRBJ2-5, with a possible D match to TRBD1 (5 bases). The V and J ends lost 3 bases and 5 bases respectively, with 10 bases between them. The CDR3 sequence is 13 residues long. The germline V gene has CDR1 KGHSH and CDR2 LQKENI. The CDR3 DNA is TGTGCCAGCTCACCCACTCGACAGGAGACCCAGTACTTC. It translates to CASSPTRQETQYF.

The chain uses TRBV7-9 and TRBJ2-3; D not certain. The germline V gene encodes CDR1 SEHNR and CDR2 FQNEAQ (reference sequence). CDR3 length equals 13 residues. V was pared by 2 bases and J by 5 bases, with 8 bases between. The CDR3 spells CASSLIPGDTQYF. The CDR3 bases are TGTGCCAGCAGCTTAATCCCTGGAGATACGCAGTATTTT. Full variable domain (missing parts from reference TRBV7-9 and TRBJ2-3): DTGVSQNPRHKITKRGQNVTFRCDPISEHNRLYWYRQTLGQGPEFLTYFQNEAQLEKSRLLSDRFSAERPKGSFSTLEIQRTEQGDSAMYLCASSLIPGDTQYFGPGTRLTVL.

This clonotype has a handful of counts. The chain uses TRBV29-1 and TRBJ2-1; the D call may be TRBD1 or TRBD2 (5 bases each). With 3 bases removed from V and 8 bases from J, the gap between germline ends came to 14 bases. The CDR3 runs 13 residues. CDR1 SQVTM and CDR2 ANQGSEA come from the germline V gene. This CDR3 is CSVDPGTTDEQFF. The CDR3 DNA reads TGCAGCGTTGACCCCGGGACCACCGATGAGCAGTTCTTC.

As DNA, the CDR3 is TGTGCCAGCAGTGAAGAGAGTGGCTCCTACAATGAGCAGTTCTTC. Its protein is CASSEESGSYNEQFF. The chain carries TRBV6-1 and TRBJ2-1; D remains ambiguous. The CDR3 is made up of 15 amino acids. V was pared by 1 base and J by 0 bases, with 7 bases between. CDR1 MNHNS and CDR2 SASEGT come from the germline V gene.

V and J are TRBV7-3 and TRBJ2-5; D is unresolved. CDR3 size: 13 residues. The V gene's germline CDR1 is SGHTA and CDR2 FQGTGA. V lost 5 bases, J lost 5 bases, and 12 bases lay in between. The CDR3 spells CASSLRLGETQYF. The CDR3 DNA follows: TGTGCCAGCAGCCTCCGGCTGGGCGAGACCCAGTACTTC.